The sequence of this T cell receptor (beta chain) was determined in a study of blood T cell repertoires in COVID-19. Study information: Sites in the United States, Italy and Spain provided acute and convalescent COVID-19 samples. From T cells, B-cell-depleted T cells, or PBMCs came the material, which was cDNA or gDNA.

Germline lookup yields CDR1 SGHTA and CDR2 FQGNSA. The CDR3 contains 16 residues. J lost 1 base, V lost 3 bases, and 5 bases had no gene match. In the original analysis: Reference gene primer amplification in the assay estimated nucleated cell counts. Clones were read by immunoSEQ multiplex PCR, and TCRdb kept only the in-frame ones, dropping some. The DNA was the basis for D and trimming; V, J and clone size are from that table. The sample lists 210,000 or so clones; roughly nine tenths were seen once. The source material was peripheral blood. The sequence was obtained from a young woman who had recovered from COVID-19. This rearrangement joins TRBV7-2 to TRBJ2-7, with 11 bases identical to TRBD2. CDR3 in DNA: TGTGCCAGCAGCTTGACTAGCGGGGCTTATTCCTACGAGCAGTACTTC. Translating it yields CASSLTSGAYSYEQYF.